The next 31 T cell receptor beta chains were all read from a single sample in a study of T cell responses to AZD1222 COVID-19 vaccine. Generated by immunoSEQ multiplex PCR, the TCRdb table keeps only in-frame clones and is missing some. The table shows some 100,000 clones, with more than 75% occurring only once. The specimen was peripheral blood, collected on day 0 of AZD1222 vaccination. The receptors were gathered from an adult in good health.

V and J are TRBV5-6 and TRBJ2-7; maybe TRBD2 (5 bases). CDR3 length equals 14 residues. The germline CDR1 and CDR2 sequences are SGHDT and YYEEEE. V gave up 0 bases and J gave up 1 base, with 8 bases separating them. CDR3 in DNA: TGTGCCAGCAGCTTGGGGGGAGCGTCCTACGAGCAGTACTTC. As protein: CASSLGGASYEQYF.

The rearrangement links TRBV5-1 to TRBJ1-4; TRBD1 aligns across 9 bases. Germline CDR1 is SGHRS and CDR2 is YFSETQ. This CDR3 spans 15 amino acids. J gave up 8 bases and V 4 bases, and 9 bases lay outside the gene matches. The CDR3 nucleotides read TGCGCCAGCAGCCGCCGGACAGGGGAAGCGGAAAAACTGTTTTTT. It translates to CASSRRTGEAEKLFF. The whole variable domain, filled in from reference TRBV5-1 and TRBJ1-4, reads KAGVTQTPRYLIKTRGQQVTLSCSPISGHRSVSWYQQTPGQGLQFLFEYFSETQRNKGNFPGRFSGRQFSNSRSEMNVSTLELGDSALYLCASSRRTGEAEKLFFGSGTQLSVL.

The rearrangement links TRBV10-3 to TRBJ1-1; 8 nucleotides agree with TRBD1. After removal of 0 bases from V and 1 base from J, the junction contained 16 bases not matched to a gene. Germline lookup yields CDR1 ENHRY and CDR2 SYGVKD. The CDR3 runs to 20 residues. The CDR3 bases are TGTGCCATCAGTGAGTCGCCGAAAGGAACAGGGGGAGGGAAGAACACTGAAGCTTTCTTT. Its translation is CAISESPKGTGGGKNTEAFF.

V and J are TRBV6-5 and TRBJ1-2, with D unresolved. This CDR3 spans 13 amino acids. Germline assignment: CDR1 MNHEY and CDR2 SVGAGI. Between the trimmed V and J ends, which lost 5 bases and 4 bases, there was a span of 11 bases. CDR3 residues: CASSPRLTYGYTF. As DNA, the CDR3 is TGTGCCAGCAGTCCACGGTTAACCTATGGCTACACCTTC.

The chain uses TRBV27 and TRBJ1-1; TRBD1 agrees at 8 bases. With V trimmed by 5 bases and J by 1 base, 6 bases remained unmatched. Germline V lookup: CDR1 MNHEY, CDR2 SMNVEV (reference sequence). The CDR3 length is 15 residues. CDR3 amino acids: CASSPDRVGNTEAFF. DNA for the CDR3: TGTGCCAGCAGTCCGGACAGGGTGGGGAACACTGAAGCTTTCTTT.

The chain has TRBV2 and TRBJ2-2, with a weak D call TRBD2 (5 bases). Germline V gene data show CDR1 as SNHLY and CDR2 as FYNNEI. V was clipped by 5 bases and J by 6 bases, with 7 bases between them. This CDR3 is 12 amino acids long. For the CDR3, the DNA is TGTGCCAGCAGTCTAGCATCCGGGGAGCTGTTTTTT. It translates to CASSLASGELFF.

This chain's CDR3 is CASSPLGSLGGNQPQHF. As DNA, the CDR3 is TGTGCCAGCTCCCCCCTGGGCAGCCTCGGGGGCAATCAGCCCCAGCATTTT. This chain links TRBV18 with TRBJ1-5; D call uncertain. Trimming pared 6 bases from V and 2 bases from J, leaving 20 bases between. Germline V gene lookup returns CDR1 KGHSH and CDR2 LQKENI. There are 17 residues in the CDR3.

V and J are TRBV6-6 and TRBJ2-5; D might be TRBD1 (7 bases). The V and J ends lost 7 bases and 5 bases respectively, with 11 bases between them. The CDR3 has 12 residues. The germline V gene encodes CDR1 MNHNY and CDR2 SVGAGI (reference sequence). The CDR3 region is CASKAGGETQYF. The CDR3, as DNA: TGTGCCAGCAAGGCAGGGGGGGAGACCCAGTACTTC.

The chain employs TRBV19 and TRBJ1-1; 7 nucleotides line up with TRBD1. Germline V gene lookup returns CDR1 LNHDA and CDR2 SQIVND (reference sequence). V lost 7 bases, J lost 1 base, and 12 bases stayed unmatched. CDR3 size: 16 residues. Here the CDR3 DNA reads TGTGCCAGTATTCCCAACGGACAGGTTTCGAACACTGAAGCTTTCTTT. Amino acids: CASIPNGQVSNTEAFF.

This chain connects TRBV7-2 to TRBJ2-7; TRBD2 matches at 11 bases. V shed 0 bases and J 1 base; nucleotides not matched to a gene: 5. The CDR3 is made up of 17 amino acids. Germline V gene lookup returns CDR1 SGHTA and CDR2 FQGNSA. CDR3 coding DNA: TGTGCCAGCAGCTTAGCCACGGGACTAGCGGAATCCTACGAGCAGTACTTC. Its protein is CASSLATGLAESYEQYF.

V is TRBV2 and J is TRBJ2-3, with 12 bases fitting TRBD2. The CDR3 sequence is 16 residues long. Germline V gives CDR1 SNHLY, CDR2 FYNNEI. The trim removed 6 bases at V and 3 bases at J, leaving 7 bases unmatched. Here the CDR3 reads CASSPRLAGETDTQYF. CDR3 nucleotides: TGTGCCAGCAGCCCCAGACTAGCGGGAGAGACAGATACGCAGTATTTT. The whole variable domain, remainder taken from reference TRBV2 and TRBJ2-3, is EPEVTQTPSHQVTQMGQEVILRCVPISNHLYFYWYRQILGQKVEFLVSFYNNEISEKSEIFDDQFSVERPDGSNFTLKIRSTKLEDSAMYFCASSPRLAGETDTQYFGPGTRLTVL.

In nucleotides, the CDR3 is TGTGCCACCAGCAGGGACGGACTAGCGGGAGGAAATGAGCAGTTCTTC. Amino acids: CATSRDGLAGGNEQFF. The chain carries TRBV15 and TRBJ2-1; 14 positions agree with TRBD2. With V trimmed by 3 bases and J by 7 bases, 5 bases remained unmatched. The CDR3 covers 16 residues. Germline V gene lookup returns CDR1 LNHNV and CDR2 YYDKDF (reference sequence).

The J gene is TRBJ2-7, the V gene TRBV11-2; D not resolved. The ends were cut back, 3 bases at V and 3 bases at J, with 3 bases in the middle. The CDR3 extends over 11 amino acids. Per the germline V gene, CDR1 is SGHAT and CDR2 is FQNNGV. The CDR3 DNA follows: TGTGCCAGCAGCTTTAACTACGAGCAGTACTTC. Protein sequence: CASSFNYEQYF.

The V gene is TRBV5-6, the J gene TRBJ2-7; 9 bases align to TRBD1. The junction had 8 bases not matched to a gene; V was cut back by 1 base and J by 3 bases. This CDR3 spans 16 amino acids. CDR1 is SGHDT and CDR2 is YYEEEE in the germline V gene. The CDR3, as DNA: TGTGCCAGCAGCTTGCTAGGGGGGACAGGGTACTACGAGCAGTACTTC. Translating gives CASSLLGGTGYYEQYF.

This chain uses TRBV28 with TRBJ1-2; 11 bases fit TRBD1. Germline V gene data show CDR1 as MDHEN and CDR2 as SYDVKM. This CDR3 region has 20 residues. The V segment lost 6 bases and the J segment 0 bases; nucleotides outside the gene matches: 18. In DNA form, the CDR3 reads TGTGCCAGCAGAGCCTATTGGACAGGGGGCGAATCTCTTGCTAACTATGGCTACACCTTC. It yields the protein CASRAYWTGGESLANYGYTF.

V usage is TRBV21-1 and J usage is TRBJ2-4. TRBV21-1 is annotated as a pseudogene. The CDR3 is made up of 15 amino acids. In nucleotides, the CDR3 is TGTGCCAGCAGAAGGCCCGACGGAACCAAAAACATTCAGTACTTC. This codes for CASRRPDGTKNIQYF.

The rearrangement links TRBV6-2 or TRBV6-3 to TRBJ2-4, with 12 bases identical to TRBD1. CDR1 MNHEY and CDR2 SVGEGT come from the germline V gene. The CDR3 is made up of 15 amino acids. V was pared by 2 bases and J by 8 bases, with 4 bases of the junction left unmatched. The CDR3 DNA reads TGTGCCAGCAGTTACCCGGGACAGGGGGCTTACATTCAGTACTTC. This codes for CASSYPGQGAYIQYF.

The V gene is TRBV4-3, the J gene TRBJ2-2; tentatively, D is TRBD1 or TRBD2 (5 bases each). The V and J ends lost 1 base and 3 bases respectively, with 15 bases between them. This CDR3 is 17 amino acids long. Per the germline V gene, CDR1 is LGHNA and CDR2 is YSLEER. The CDR3, as DNA: TGCGCCAGCAGCCAAGGGCAGGGAGACCTTTACACCGGGGAGCTGTTTTTT. This sequence encodes CASSQGQGDLYTGELFF.

The rearrangement uses TRBV19 and TRBJ1-2, with 7 nucleotides matching TRBD1. V was pared by 5 bases and J by 2 bases, with 5 bases of the junction left unmatched. Germline V CDR1 and CDR2: LNHDA, SQIVND (reference sequence). This CDR3 is built from 14 residues. CDR3 sequence: CASSLLGQNYGYTF. Written as DNA, the CDR3 is TGTGCCAGTAGTCTATTGGGACAGAACTATGGCTACACCTTC.

For the CDR3, the DNA is TGTGCCAGCAGTTCCTACAATGAGCAGTTCTTC. This gives the protein CASSSYNEQFF. The rearrangement links TRBV28 to TRBJ2-1; D is unclear. V lost 4 bases and J 2 bases, leaving 0 bases between the germline ends. CDR3 length: 11 residues. CDR1 and CDR2 from the germline V gene are MDHEN and SYDVKM.

CDR3 loop: CASSPRSTSYNSPLHF. Here the CDR3 DNA reads TGTGCCAGCAGCCCCCGATCGACAAGTTATAATTCACCCCTCCACTTT. V gene TRBV5-6 combines with J gene TRBJ1-6; D not certain. Germline CDR1 SGHDT, CDR2 YYEEEE. The CDR3 contains 16 residues. V dropped 4 bases and J dropped 4 bases, with 15 bases sitting between them.

This rearrangement joins TRBV7-9 to TRBJ1-2; D is uncertain. The germline gives CDR1 SEHNR, CDR2 FQNEAQ (reference sequence). The ends were cut back, 1 base at V and 8 bases at J, with 5 bases in the middle. The CDR3 has 11 residues. As DNA, the CDR3 is TGTGCCAGCAGCTTAGAAGGGGGCTACACCTTC. Translating it yields CASSLEGGYTF. The variable domain in full, with the rest retrieved from reference TRBV7-9 and TRBJ1-2, is DTGVSQNPRHKITKRGQNVTFRCDPISEHNRLYWYRQTLGQGPEFLTYFQNEAQLEKSRLLSDRFSAERPKGSFSTLEIQRTEQGDSAMYLCASSLEGGYTFGSGTRLTVV.

The chain couples TRBV14 to TRBJ2-3; 12 positions agree with TRBD2. The CDR3 sequence is 16 residues long. V was clipped by 6 bases and J by 5 bases; unmatched bases: 9. Per the germline V gene, CDR1 is SGHDN and CDR2 is FVKESK. This CDR3 reads CASSRPSGRARDTQYF. The DNA for the CDR3 is TGTGCCAGCAGTAGACCTAGCGGGAGGGCCCGAGATACGCAGTATTTT.

V gene TRBV6-1 combines with J gene TRBJ1-4; D ambiguous. From germline, CDR1 is MNHNS and CDR2 SASEGT. Trimming cost V 3 bases and J 3 bases, with 11 bases left between them. There are 15 residues in the CDR3. In nucleotides, the CDR3 is TGTGCCAGCAGTGAGACGACGGGAGCTAATGAAAAACTGTTTTTT. This sequence encodes CASSETTGANEKLFF.

This clone was detected a few times. The chain links TRBV28 to TRBJ2-1; TRBD2 aligns across 14 bases. The junction had 16 bases not matched to a gene; V was cut back by 5 bases and J by 7 bases. Germline V CDR1 and CDR2: MDHEN, SYDVKM. The CDR3 is 19 amino acids. CDR3 protein: CASSPQTSGRALGMNEQFF. CDR3 nucleotides: TGTGCCAGCAGTCCTCAGACTAGCGGGAGGGCCCTCGGGATGAATGAGCAGTTCTTC.

The chain recombines TRBV30 with TRBJ1-1; D is ambiguous. The V and J ends lost 2 bases and 1 base respectively, with 8 bases between them. The V gene's germline CDR1 is GTSNPN and CDR2 SVGIG (reference sequence). The CDR3 is made up of 13 amino acids. The CDR3 sequence is CAWSLPGNTEAFF. The DNA of the CDR3 is TGTGCCTGGAGTCTTCCTGGGAACACTGAAGCTTTCTTT.

V usage is TRBV3-1 (or the pseudogene TRBV3-2) and J usage is TRBJ1-1; no firm D call. V was trimmed by 1 base and J by 5 bases, leaving 11 bases between them. CDR3 length: 14 residues. Germline lookup yields CDR1 LGHDT and CDR2 YNNKEL (reference sequence). The CDR3 DNA is TGTGCCAGCAGCCAAGTGGGTGTTGGAACTGAAGCTTTCTTT. Translated: CASSQVGVGTEAFF.

The genes are TRBV4-1 and TRBJ1-4; D unclear. Germline values: CDR1 MGHRA, CDR2 YSYEKL. The CDR3 has 19 amino acids. The germline V and J ends were trimmed by 1 base and 0 bases, with 18 bases remaining between them. The CDR3 reads CASSQGGLAALATNEKLFF. The CDR3 nucleotides read TGCGCCAGCAGCCAAGGTGGACTCGCGGCCCTTGCAACTAATGAAAAACTGTTTTTT.

The V call is TRBV7-9, the J call TRBJ2-7; 11 bases match TRBD2. CDR1 and CDR2 (germline): SEHNR, FQNEAQ (reference sequence). This CDR3 spans 18 amino acids. J gave up 0 bases and V 5 bases, and 12 bases lay outside the gene matches. The CDR3 protein is CASSRFRRGLADSYEQYF. The CDR3 bases are TGTGCCAGCAGCCGCTTCCGTAGGGGACTAGCGGACTCCTACGAGCAGTACTTC.

The J gene is TRBJ2-7, the V gene TRBV7-2; 7 nucleotides agree with TRBD2. This CDR3 has 15 residues. Germline loops: CDR1 SGHTA, CDR2 FQGNSA. Trimming removed 5 bases from V and 7 bases from J; junction bases left unmatched: 14. In DNA, the CDR3 is TGTGCCAGCAGCCCCCGTGGGAGGGGAAAGGGGGAGCAGTACTTC. It translates to CASSPRGRGKGEQYF.

The V gene is TRBV5-1, the J gene TRBJ2-2; D ambiguous. The CDR3 loop spans 15 amino acids. V gave up 0 bases and J gave up 2 bases, with 8 bases separating them. Germline values: CDR1 SGHRS, CDR2 YFSETQ. CDR3 DNA: TGCGCCAGCAGCTTGGCCGGACGTAACACCGGGGAGCTGTTTTTT. This translates into CASSLAGRNTGELFF.